This T cell receptor beta chain was identified during a study of Graves' ophthalmopathy and Graves' hyperthyroidism. Patients in the hyperthyroidism group, adults aged 18 to 65, were newly diagnosed, under 2 months' duration. Certain patients were not enrolled. These were patients with other autoimmune diseases, uncontrolled infections, pregnancy or lactation. Study-wide results and caveats: Also, most clonotypes expanded in the thyroid above 0.001 frequency appeared in blood. Forecasting of ophthalmopathy progression by the model achieved less than 71% sensitivity and approximately 72% specificity.

From RNA, the CDR3 regions of TCR beta chains were amplified and sequenced. An opening RT-PCR round employed HTBI primers and preceded a second-round multiplex PCR. TCRdb reprocessed the multiplex PCR reads with MiXCR, giving one entry per CDR3 protein. The table lists fewer than 650,000 distinct CDR3 sequences, 22% of them singletons, with about 6.6% in the top ten. Between the trimmed V and J ends, which lost 6 bases and 8 bases, there was a span of 10 bases. Looked up from germline, CDR1 is MDHEN and CDR2 is SYDVKM. The CDR3 sequence is 11 residues long. As to this clonotype: The antigen remains undetermined.

This receptor was identified in a woman in her late teens or twenties with stable Graves' hyperthyroidism. Some clones in this sample may be carry-over from other donors' samples. The rearrangement uses TRBV28 and TRBJ1-1; D not certain. Sequenced material: peripheral blood. The CDR3 DNA follows: TGTGCCAGCAGCCACCTACCGGAAGCTTTCTTT. As protein: CASSHLPEAFF.